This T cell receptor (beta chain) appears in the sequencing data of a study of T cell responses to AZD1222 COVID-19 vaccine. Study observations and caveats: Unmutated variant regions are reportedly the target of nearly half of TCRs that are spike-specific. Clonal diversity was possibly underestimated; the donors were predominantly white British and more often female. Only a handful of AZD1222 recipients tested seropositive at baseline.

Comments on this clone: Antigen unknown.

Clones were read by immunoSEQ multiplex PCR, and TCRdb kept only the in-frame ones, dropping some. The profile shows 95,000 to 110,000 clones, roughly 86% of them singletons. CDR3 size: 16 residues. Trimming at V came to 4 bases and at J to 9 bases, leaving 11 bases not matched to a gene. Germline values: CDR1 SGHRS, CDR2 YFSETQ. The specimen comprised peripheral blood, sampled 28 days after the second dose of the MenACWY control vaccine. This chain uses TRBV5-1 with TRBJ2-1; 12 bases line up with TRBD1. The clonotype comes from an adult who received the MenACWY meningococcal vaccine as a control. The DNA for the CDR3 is TGCGCCAGCAGCCTCGGAGGGACAGGGGGCCAGAGTGAGCAGTTCTTC. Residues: CASSLGGTGGQSEQFF.